These 13 T cell receptor beta chains share one sample of origin, sequenced in a study of neurological immune-mediated disorders. TCRdb fed the 5' RACE reads into MiXCR, producing one record per CDR3 protein. The profile covers tens of thousands of distinct CDR3 sequences, with approximately 4.4% appearing a single time and approximately 10% taken by the ten largest. The sample was CD4+ T cells from blood. Receptors originate from a young man in good health.

Ten or more counts support this clonotype. The V and J genes are TRBV5-1 and TRBJ2-7, with 8 bases matching TRBD1. CDR3 length: 16 amino acids. From germline, CDR1 is SGHRS and CDR2 YFSETQ. Unmatched junction bases numbered 9, after V lost 4 bases and J lost 0 bases. The CDR3 reads CASSVRRDRSSYEQYF. The CDR3 nucleotides read TGCGCCAGCAGCGTAAGAAGGGACAGGAGCTCCTACGAGCAGTACTTC.

The table lists this clonotype with many counts. The chain joins TRBV5-1 to TRBJ2-5; no clear D. The V and J ends lost 4 bases and 5 bases respectively, with 9 bases between them. The CDR3 is 12 amino acids. CDR1 SGHRS and CDR2 YFSETQ come from the germline V gene. In DNA form, the CDR3 reads TGCGCCAGCAGCCCACCTACGGAGACCCAGTACTTC. It specifies CASSPPTETQYF.

At least ten counts were recorded for this clonotype. V gene TRBV11-2 combines with J gene TRBJ2-2, with a tentative D call TRBD2 (6 bases). V was trimmed by 0 bases and J by 6 bases, leaving 8 bases between them. The CDR3 runs 14 residues. Germline V gene data show CDR1 as SGHAT and CDR2 as FQNNGV. Here the CDR3 reads CASSLDRGAGELFF. The CDR3, as DNA: TGTGCCAGCAGCTTAGATCGCGGGGCCGGGGAGCTGTTTTTT.

This clonotype showed up many times. The chain employs TRBV6-5 and TRBJ2-7; D may be TRBD1 (6 bases). V lost 7 bases and J 0 bases, leaving 10 bases between the germline ends. In germline, CDR1 is MNHEY, CDR2 SVGAGI. The CDR3 sequence is 13 residues long. CDR3 sequence (DNA): TGTGCCAGCACGGCGGACAGCTCCTACGAGCAGTACTTC. Translation: CASTADSSYEQYF.

The J gene is TRBJ1-5, the V gene TRBV20-1; the match to TRBD1 covers 7 bases. The V segment lost 4 bases and the J segment 0 bases; nucleotides outside the gene matches: 6. From germline, CDR1 is DFQATT and CDR2 SNEGSKA (reference sequence). This CDR3 has 15 residues. The CDR3: CSAKEGASSNQPQHF. CDR3 nucleotides: TGCAGTGCTAAGGAGGGGGCAAGTAGCAATCAGCCCCAGCATTTT.

This clonotype was seen ten or more times. V is TRBV7-9 and J is TRBJ2-3, with 9 bases matching TRBD1. V lost 5 bases to trimming and J lost 0 bases; unmatched junction nucleotides: 9. The V gene's germline CDR1 is SEHNR and CDR2 FQNEAQ (reference sequence). The CDR3 totals 17 residues. In nucleotides, the CDR3 is TGTGCCAGCAGCCTCGATTTGGGACAGGGCAGCACAGATACGCAGTATTTT. This encodes CASSLDLGQGSTDTQYF.

This clonotype was counted ten times or more. This chain uses TRBV7-9 with TRBJ2-2; the D gene is possibly TRBD2 (6 bases). This CDR3 has 16 residues. Germline V gene sequence: CDR1 SEHNR, CDR2 FQNEAQ (reference sequence). Between the trimmed V and J ends, which lost 4 bases and 2 bases, there was a span of 14 bases. CDR3 nucleotide sequence: TGTGCCAGCAGCTCCCGAGGAGGGGCAAACACCGGGGAGCTGTTTTTT. The encoded protein is CASSSRGGANTGELFF.

This clonotype was seen repeatedly, ten times or more. The V and J genes are TRBV5-1 and TRBJ2-5; 10 nucleotides line up with TRBD1. Germline CDR1 is SGHRS and CDR2 is YFSETQ. The length of the CDR3 is 16 residues. J lost 5 bases, V lost 3 bases, and 10 bases had no gene match. The CDR3 protein is CASSSLGTGVKETQYF. DNA for the CDR3: TGCGCCAGCAGCTCCCTGGGGACAGGGGTGAAGGAGACCCAGTACTTC.

This clonotype was seen ten or more times. The chain has TRBV29-1 and TRBJ2-3; D not certain. CDR1 and CDR2 from the germline V gene are SQVTM and ANQGSEA. The CDR3 totals 13 residues. V lost 1 base to trimming and J lost 6 bases, with 11 bases between them. CDR3: CSVEGIVSDTQYF. Here the CDR3 DNA reads TGCAGCGTTGAAGGAATAGTTTCCGATACGCAGTATTTT.

This clonotype occurred many times. This chain connects TRBV7-2 to TRBJ1-4; D is ambiguous. This CDR3 has 14 residues. Germline CDR1 is SGHTA and CDR2 is FQGNSA. V was cut by 5 bases and J by 2 bases, with 9 bases left in between. CDR3 DNA: TGTGCCAGCAGCCCCCCCCCTACTAATGAAAAACTGTTTTTT. Its protein is CASSPPPTNEKLFF.

This clonotype was observed a few times. The chain recombines TRBV5-1 with TRBJ2-7; a possible D gene is TRBD2 (6 bases). Germline V gene data show CDR1 as SGHRS and CDR2 as YFSETQ. The CDR3 consists of 14 residues. V was shortened by 0 bases and J by 2 bases, with 9 bases between the two germline ends. Here the CDR3 reads CASSLEAGTYEQYF. CDR3 nucleotide sequence: TGCGCCAGCAGCTTGGAGGCGGGAACCTACGAGCAGTACTTC.

At least ten counts were recorded for this clonotype. The chain carries TRBV6-5 and TRBJ1-2; TRBD1 matches at 9 bases. Germline V gene data show CDR1 as MNHEY and CDR2 as SVGAGI. V gave up 6 bases and J gave up 4 bases; unmatched junction bases: 6. CDR3 size: 14 residues. CDR3 residues: CASSVQGARYGYTF. The CDR3 DNA reads TGTGCCAGCAGCGTACAGGGGGCGCGCTATGGCTACACCTTC.

This clonotype was seen at least ten times. The chain is built from TRBV5-1 and TRBJ1-1, with a weak D call TRBD1 (6 bases). Germline CDR1 is SGHRS and CDR2 is YFSETQ. Trimming took 0 bases from V and 3 from J, leaving 9 bases between them. The CDR3 is 14 residues long. CDR3 nucleotide sequence: TGCGCCAGCAGCTTGGAGTCAGGGGACACTGAAGCTTTCTTT. Translating it yields CASSLESGDTEAFF. Filled out from reference TRBV5-1 and TRBJ1-1, the complete variable domain reads KAGVTQTPRYLIKTRGQQVTLSCSPISGHRSVSWYQQTPGQGLQFLFEYFSETQRNKGNFPGRFSGRQFSNSRSEMNVSTLELGDSALYLCASSLESGDTEAFFGQGTRLTVV.